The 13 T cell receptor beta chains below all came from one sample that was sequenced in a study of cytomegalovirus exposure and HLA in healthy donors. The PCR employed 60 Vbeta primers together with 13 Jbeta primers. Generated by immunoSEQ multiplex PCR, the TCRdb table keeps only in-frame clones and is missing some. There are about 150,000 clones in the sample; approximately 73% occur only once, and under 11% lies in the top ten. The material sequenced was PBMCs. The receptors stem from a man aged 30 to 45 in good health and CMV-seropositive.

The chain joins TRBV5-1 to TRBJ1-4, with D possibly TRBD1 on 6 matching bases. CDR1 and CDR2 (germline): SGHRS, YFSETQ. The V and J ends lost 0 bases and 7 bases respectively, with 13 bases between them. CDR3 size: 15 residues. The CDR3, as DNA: TGCGCCAGCAGCTTGGGGGGGCGCAAGGTTGAAAAACTGTTTTTT. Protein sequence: CASSLGGRKVEKLFF.

The CDR3 spells CAISQTSDEQFF. The CDR3, as DNA: TGTGCCATCAGTCAGACTAGCGATGAGCAGTTCTTC. The chain is built from TRBV10-3 and TRBJ2-1, with 8 bases matching TRBD2. This CDR3 is built from 12 residues. Germline V gene lookup returns CDR1 ENHRY and CDR2 SYGVKD. V lost 5 bases, J lost 8 bases, and 2 bases stayed unmatched.

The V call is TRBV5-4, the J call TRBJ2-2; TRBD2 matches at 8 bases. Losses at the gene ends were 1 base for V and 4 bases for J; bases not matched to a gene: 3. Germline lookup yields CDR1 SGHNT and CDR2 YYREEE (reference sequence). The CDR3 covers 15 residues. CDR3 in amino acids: CASSLITSGTGELFF. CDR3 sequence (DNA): TGTGCCAGCAGCTTGATAACTAGCGGCACCGGGGAGCTGTTTTTT.

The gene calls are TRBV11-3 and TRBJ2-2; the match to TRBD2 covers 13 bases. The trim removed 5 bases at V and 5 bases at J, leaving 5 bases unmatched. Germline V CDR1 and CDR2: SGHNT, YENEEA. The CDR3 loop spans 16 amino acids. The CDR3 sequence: CASSPGLAGHTGELFF. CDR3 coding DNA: TGTGCCAGCAGCCCGGGACTAGCGGGACATACCGGGGAGCTGTTTTTT.

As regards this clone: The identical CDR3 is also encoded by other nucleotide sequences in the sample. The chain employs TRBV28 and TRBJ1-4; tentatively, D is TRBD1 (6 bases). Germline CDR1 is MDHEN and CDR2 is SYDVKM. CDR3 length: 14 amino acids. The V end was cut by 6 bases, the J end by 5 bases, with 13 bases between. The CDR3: CASSSGTPNEKLFF. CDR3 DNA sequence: TGTGCCAGCAGCTCCGGGACACCGAATGAAAAACTGTTTTTT.

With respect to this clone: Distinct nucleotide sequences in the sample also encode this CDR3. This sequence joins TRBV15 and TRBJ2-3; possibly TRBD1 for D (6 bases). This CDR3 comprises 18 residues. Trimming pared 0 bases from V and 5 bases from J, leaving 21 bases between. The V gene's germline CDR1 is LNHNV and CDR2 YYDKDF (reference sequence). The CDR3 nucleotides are TGTGCCACCAGCAGAGAGTGGCTTGGGGGCCGTGGTGGAGATACGCAGTATTTT. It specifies CATSREWLGGRGGDTQYF.

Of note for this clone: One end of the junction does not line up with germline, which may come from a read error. The CDR3 DNA reads as TGTTCCAGCAGCGCCCCGACTAGCGGGGTCTACAATGAGCAGTTCTTC. Translating gives CSSSAPTSGVYNEQFF. V and J are TRBV7-9 and TRBJ2-1, with 11 bases aligning to TRBD2. The CDR3 covers 16 residues. CDR1 is SEHNR, CDR2 FQNEAQ, per germline (reference sequence). Full variable domain (outside the CDR3, taken from reference TRBV7-9 and TRBJ2-1): DTGVSQNPRHKITKRGQNVTFRCDPISEHNRLYWYRQTLGQGPEFLTYFQNEAQLEKSRLLSDRFSAERPKGSFSTLEIQRTEQGDSAMYLCSSSAPTSGVYNEQFFGPGTRLTVL.

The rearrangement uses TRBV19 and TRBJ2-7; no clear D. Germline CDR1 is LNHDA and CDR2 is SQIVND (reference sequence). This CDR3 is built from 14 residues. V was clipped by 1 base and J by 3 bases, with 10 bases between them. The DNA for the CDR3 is TGTGCCAGTAGTATAGTCTTTATCGGCTACGAGCAGTACTTC. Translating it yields CASSIVFIGYEQYF. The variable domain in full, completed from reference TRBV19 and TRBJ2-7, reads DGGITQSPKYLFRKEGQNVTLSCEQNLNHDAMYWYRQDPGQGLRLIYYSQIVNDFQKGDIAEGYSVSREKKESFPLTVTSAQKNPTAFYLCASSIVFIGYEQYFGPGTRLTVT.

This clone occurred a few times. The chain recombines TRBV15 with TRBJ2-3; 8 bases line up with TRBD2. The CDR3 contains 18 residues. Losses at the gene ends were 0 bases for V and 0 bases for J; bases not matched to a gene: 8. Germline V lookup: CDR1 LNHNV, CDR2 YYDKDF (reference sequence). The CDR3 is CATSRDQLADDSTDTQYF. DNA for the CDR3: TGTGCCACCAGCAGAGATCAACTAGCGGACGATAGCACAGATACGCAGTATTTT.

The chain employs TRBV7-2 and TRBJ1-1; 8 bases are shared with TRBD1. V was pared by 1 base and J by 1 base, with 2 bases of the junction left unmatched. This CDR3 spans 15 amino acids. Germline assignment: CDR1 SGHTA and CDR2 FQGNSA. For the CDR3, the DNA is TGTGCCAGCAGCTTAGGGCAGGGGGCGAACACTGAAGCTTTCTTT. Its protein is CASSLGQGANTEAFF.

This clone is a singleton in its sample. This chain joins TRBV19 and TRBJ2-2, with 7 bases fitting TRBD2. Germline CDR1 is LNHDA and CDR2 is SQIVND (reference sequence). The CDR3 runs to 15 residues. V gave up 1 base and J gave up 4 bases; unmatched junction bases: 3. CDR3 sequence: CASSIGPGGTGELFF. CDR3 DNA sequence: TGTGCCAGTAGTATAGGTCCGGGGGGCACCGGGGAGCTGTTTTTT.

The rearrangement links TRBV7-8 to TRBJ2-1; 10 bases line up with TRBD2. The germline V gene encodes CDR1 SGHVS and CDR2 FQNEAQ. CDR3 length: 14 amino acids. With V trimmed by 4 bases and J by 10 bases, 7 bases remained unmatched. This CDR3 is CASSSGTSEGEQFF. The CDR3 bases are TGTGCCAGCAGCTCCGGGACTAGCGAAGGCGAGCAGTTCTTC.

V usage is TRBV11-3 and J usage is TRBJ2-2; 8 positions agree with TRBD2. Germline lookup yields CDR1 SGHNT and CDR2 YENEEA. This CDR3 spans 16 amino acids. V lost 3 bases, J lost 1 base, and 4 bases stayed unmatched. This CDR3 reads CASSFRLAGNTGELFF. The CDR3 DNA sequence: TGTGCCAGCAGCTTTCGGCTAGCGGGGAACACCGGGGAGCTGTTTTTT. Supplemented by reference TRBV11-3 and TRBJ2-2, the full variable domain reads EAGVVQSPRYKIIEKKQPVAFWCNPISGHNTLYWYLQNLGQGPELLIRYENEEAVDDSQLPKDRFSAERLKGVDSTLKIQPAELGDSAVYLCASSFRLAGNTGELFFGEGSRLTVL.